Below, 11 T cell receptor beta chains from the same sample are listed, as sequenced in a study of identical twins. Each CDR3 protein gets one entry after TCRdb re-called the 5' RACE reads with MiXCR. The data show about 690,000 distinct CDR3 sequences, 5.5% to 6.5% seen once. Sequenced sample: naive T cells sorted from blood. The receptors here all came from a man aged 18 to 30 in good health.

The chain employs TRBV29-1 and TRBJ2-7; D ambiguous. The V and J ends lost 4 bases and 3 bases respectively, with 10 bases between them. The CDR3 length is 12 residues. CDR1 and CDR2 (germline): SQVTM, ANQGSEA. CDR3 coding DNA: TGCAGCGTTGTGGGCAGGTTCTACGAGCAGTACGTC. This codes for CSVVGRFYEQYV.

The table lists this clonotype with many counts. The chain uses TRBV20-1 and TRBJ1-1; 9 nucleotides line up with TRBD1. From germline, CDR1 is DFQATT and CDR2 SNEGSKA (reference sequence). This CDR3 is 12 amino acids long. Germline trimming cut 1 base from V and 8 bases from J; bases unmatched to any gene: 2. CDR3 DNA sequence: TGCAGTGCTAGAGGGACAGGGGAAGAAGCTTTCTTT. The encoded protein is CSARGTGEEAFF.

The V gene is TRBV6-5, the J gene TRBJ2-5, with unresolved D. With 0 bases removed from V and 5 bases from J, the gap between germline ends came to 7 bases. CDR1 and CDR2 (germline): MNHEY, SVGAGI. The CDR3 spans 13 residues. The CDR3 DNA sequence: TGTGCCAGCAGTTACTCGGCGCGGGAGACCCAGTACTTC. Its protein is CASSYSARETQYF.

There are a few counts of this clonotype. The chain carries TRBV12-3 or TRBV12-4 and TRBJ1-5; possible D gene TRBD1, 5 bases. There are 15 residues in the CDR3. Trimming cost V 4 bases and J 2 bases, with 12 bases left between them. CDR3 region: CASSSSGSGNQPQHF. CDR3 in DNA: TGTGCCAGCAGTTCCTCAGGGTCCGGCAATCAGCCCCAGCATTTT.

This clonotype was picked up many times. The rearrangement links TRBV29-1 to TRBJ2-7, with D possibly being TRBD2 (6 bases). Germline CDR1 SQVTM, CDR2 ANQGSEA. The CDR3 runs to 13 residues. V was shortened by 6 bases and J by 3 bases, with 15 bases between the two germline ends. This CDR3 is CSVSTGLNYEQYF. The CDR3 DNA follows: TGCAGCGTCTCCACGGGACTCAACTACGAGCAGTACTTC.

This clonotype was recorded many times. V is TRBV7-2 and J is TRBJ2-3, with D possibly being TRBD1 or TRBD2 (6 bases each). The CDR3 spans 15 residues. The V end lost 1 base, the J end lost 4 bases, and 12 bases lay between the germline ends. The germline gives CDR1 SGHTA, CDR2 FQGNSA. For the CDR3, the DNA is TGTGCCAGCAGCTTAGATGGGGGGCCGGCAGATACGCAGTATTTT. Encoded protein: CASSLDGGPADTQYF.

This clonotype came up many times. This rearrangement joins TRBV29-1 to TRBJ1-1; D is perhaps TRBD1 (6 bases). CDR1 is SQVTM, CDR2 ANQGSEA, per germline. CDR3 length equals 13 residues. V dropped 6 bases and J dropped 0 bases, with 11 bases sitting between them. The DNA for the CDR3 is TGCAGCGTACAGGGTCTCATGAACACTGAAGCTTTCTTT. As protein: CSVQGLMNTEAFF.

The chain's CDR3 is CASSQVPGDSNQPQHF. The CDR3 nucleotides read TGTGCCAGCAGCCAAGTACCAGGAGATAGCAATCAGCCCCAGCATTTT. The chain recombines TRBV4-2 with TRBJ1-5; D uncertain. CDR1 is LGHNA and CDR2 is YNFKEQ in the germline V gene. Trimming shortened V by 1 base and J by 0 bases, and 10 bases separated the two germline ends. The CDR3 has 16 residues.

This clonotype was seen many times. The CDR3: CASRGQYTGELFF. The CDR3 DNA follows: TGCGCCAGCAGGGGACAGTACACCGGGGAGCTGTTTTTT. J is TRBJ2-2 and V is TRBV5-1; 7 positions match TRBD1. There are 13 residues in the CDR3. V gave up 5 bases and J gave up 3 bases; unmatched junction bases: 1. CDR1 and CDR2 (germline): SGHRS, YFSETQ.

This clonotype was detected many times. V usage is TRBV27 and J usage is TRBJ2-3; 14 nucleotides agree with TRBD2. CDR1 is MNHEY, CDR2 SMNVEV, per germline (reference sequence). With 7 bases clipped from V and 1 base from J, the junction kept 7 bases outside the gene matches. This CDR3 has 17 amino acids. This CDR3 reads CASKGLAGEGGTDTQYF. CDR3 nucleotides: TGTGCCAGCAAGGGACTAGCGGGAGAGGGCGGCACAGATACGCAGTATTTT.

The chain joins TRBV4-2 to TRBJ2-5, with TRBD1 matching 9 bases. J was trimmed by 5 bases and V by 3 bases; bases with no gene match: 10. The CDR3 is made up of 16 amino acids. The germline gives CDR1 LGHNA, CDR2 YNFKEQ. The CDR3 sequence is CASSHPNRGPGETQYF. CDR3 sequence (DNA): TGTGCCAGCAGCCATCCTAACAGGGGGCCGGGGGAGACCCAGTACTTC.